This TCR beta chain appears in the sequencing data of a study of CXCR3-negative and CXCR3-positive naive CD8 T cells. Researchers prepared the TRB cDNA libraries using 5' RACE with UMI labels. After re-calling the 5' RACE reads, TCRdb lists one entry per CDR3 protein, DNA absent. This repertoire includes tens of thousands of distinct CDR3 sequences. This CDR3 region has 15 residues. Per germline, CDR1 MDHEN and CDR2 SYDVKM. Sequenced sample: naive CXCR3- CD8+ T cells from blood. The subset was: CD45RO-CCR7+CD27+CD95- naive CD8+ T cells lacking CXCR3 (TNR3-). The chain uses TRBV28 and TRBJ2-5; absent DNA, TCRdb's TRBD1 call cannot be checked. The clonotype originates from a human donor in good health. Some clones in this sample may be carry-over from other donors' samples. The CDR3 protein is CASSPYRADQETQYF. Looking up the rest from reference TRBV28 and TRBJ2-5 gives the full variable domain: DVKVTQSSRYLVKRTGEKVFLECVQDMDHENMFWYRQDPGLGLRLIYFSYDVKMKEKGDIPEGYSVSREKKERFSLILESASTNQTSMYLCASSPYRADQETQYFGPGTRLLVL.